This T cell receptor (beta chain) was observed in a study of OX40 agonist ivuxolimab in advanced cancers. Measured with immunoSEQ multiplex PCR; TCRdb has only the in-frame clones, and not every one. The table includes over 45,000 clones, about 93% detected once. The CDR3 runs to 17 residues. In germline, CDR1 is LNHNV, CDR2 YYDKDF (reference sequence). V was cut by 0 bases and J by 5 bases, with 19 bases left in between. General study results and limits: The average count of expanded clones was higher among CD8+ T cells than among CD4+.

This clone appeared a single time. Its specificity is not known. The genes are TRBV15 and TRBJ1-2, with unresolved D. Source: CD4+ or CD8+ T cells sorted from blood, taken in a trial of the OX40 agonist ivuxolimab. This TCR was recovered from an adult with an advanced solid tumor such as melanoma, head and neck, liver or kidney cancer. CDR3 loop: CATSRDRVGLSLYGYTF. CDR3 bases: TGTGCCACCAGCAGAGATCGCGTTGGACTTAGTCTATATGGCTACACCTTC.